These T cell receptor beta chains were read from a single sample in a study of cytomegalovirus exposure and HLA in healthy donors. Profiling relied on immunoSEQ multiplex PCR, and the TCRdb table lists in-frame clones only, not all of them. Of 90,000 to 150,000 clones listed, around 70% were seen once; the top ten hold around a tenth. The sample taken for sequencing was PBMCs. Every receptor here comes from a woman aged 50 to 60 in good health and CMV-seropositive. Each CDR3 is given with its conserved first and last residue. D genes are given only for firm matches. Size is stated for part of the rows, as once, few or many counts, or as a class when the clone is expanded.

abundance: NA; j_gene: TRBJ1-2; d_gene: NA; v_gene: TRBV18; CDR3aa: CASSPATGYDGYTF; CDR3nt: TGTGCCAGCTCACCAGCGACAGGCTATGATGGCTACACCTTC
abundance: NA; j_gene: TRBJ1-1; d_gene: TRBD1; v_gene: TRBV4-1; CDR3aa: CASSHRGGTVNTEAFF; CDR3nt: TGCGCCAGCAGCCATCGGGGGGGGACAGTGAACACTGAAGCTTTCTTT
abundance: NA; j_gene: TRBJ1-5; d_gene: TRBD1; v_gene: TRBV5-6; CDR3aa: CASSRYAGGTGAGDF; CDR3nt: TGTGCCAGCAGCCGTTATGCTGGGGGGACAGGGGCGGGGGATTTT
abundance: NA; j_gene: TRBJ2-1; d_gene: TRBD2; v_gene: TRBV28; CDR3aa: CASSFRGSGRRHYNEQFF; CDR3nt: TGTGCCAGCAGTTTCCGCGGAAGCGGGAGACGCCACTACAATGAGCAGTTCTTC
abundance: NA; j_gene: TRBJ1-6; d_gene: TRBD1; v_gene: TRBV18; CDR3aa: CASSAGTGGKDSPLHF; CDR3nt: TGTGCCAGCTCAGCTGGGACAGGGGGAAAGGATTCACCCCTCCACTTT
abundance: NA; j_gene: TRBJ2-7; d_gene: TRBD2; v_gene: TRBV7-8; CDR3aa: CASSLGPPGTTYEQYF; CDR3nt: TGTGCCAGCAGCTTAGGACCCCCTGGGACTACCTACGAGCAGTACTTC
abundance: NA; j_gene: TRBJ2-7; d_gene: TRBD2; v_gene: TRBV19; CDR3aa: CASSTGTSGGIYEQYF; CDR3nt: TGTGCCAGTAGTACCGGGACTAGCGGGGGGATCTACGAGCAGTACTTC
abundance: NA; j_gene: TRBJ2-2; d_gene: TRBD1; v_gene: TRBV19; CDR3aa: CASANRGSNTGELFF; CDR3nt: TGTGCCAGTGCTAACAGGGGATCGAACACCGGGGAGCTGTTTTTT
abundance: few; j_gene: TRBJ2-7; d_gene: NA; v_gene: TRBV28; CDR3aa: CASSVESYEQYF; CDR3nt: TGTGCCAGCAGTGTGGAGAGCTACGAGCAGTACTTC
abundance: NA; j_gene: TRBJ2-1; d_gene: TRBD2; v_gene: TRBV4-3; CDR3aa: CASSQVGLANEQFF; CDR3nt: TGCGCCAGCAGCCAGGTCGGACTAGCGAATGAGCAGTTCTTC
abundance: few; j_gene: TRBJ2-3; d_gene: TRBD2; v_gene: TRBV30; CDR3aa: CAWSAGTSMNTQYF; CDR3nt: TGTGCCTGGAGTGCTGGGACTAGCATGAATACGCAGTATTTT
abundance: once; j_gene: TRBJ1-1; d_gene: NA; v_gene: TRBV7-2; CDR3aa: CASSLQGENTEAFF; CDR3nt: TGTGCCAGCAGTCTTCAGGGTGAGAACACTGAAGCTTTCTTT